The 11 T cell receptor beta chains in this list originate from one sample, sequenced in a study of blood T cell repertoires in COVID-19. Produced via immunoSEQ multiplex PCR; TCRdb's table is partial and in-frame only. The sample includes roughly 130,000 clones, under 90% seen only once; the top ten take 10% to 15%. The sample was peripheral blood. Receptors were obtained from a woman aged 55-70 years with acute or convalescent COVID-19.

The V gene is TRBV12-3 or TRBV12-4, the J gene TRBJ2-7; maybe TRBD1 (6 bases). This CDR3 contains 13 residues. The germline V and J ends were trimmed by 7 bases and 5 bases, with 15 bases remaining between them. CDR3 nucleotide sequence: TGTGCCAGCACCTCAGGGGCTGGTCACGAGCAGTACTTC. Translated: CASTSGAGHEQYF.

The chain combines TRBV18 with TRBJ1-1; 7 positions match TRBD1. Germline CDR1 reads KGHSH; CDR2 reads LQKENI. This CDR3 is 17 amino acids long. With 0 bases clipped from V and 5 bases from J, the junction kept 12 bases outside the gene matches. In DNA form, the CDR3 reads TGTGCCAGCTCACCACCCGGCCAGGGGGGCTTGAGAACTGAAGCTTTCTTT. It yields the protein CASSPPGQGGLRTEAFF.

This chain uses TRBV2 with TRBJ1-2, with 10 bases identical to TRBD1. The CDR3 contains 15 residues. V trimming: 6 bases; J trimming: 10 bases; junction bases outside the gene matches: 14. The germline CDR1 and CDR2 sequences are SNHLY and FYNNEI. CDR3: CASSLFGQGGIDYTF. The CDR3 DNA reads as TGTGCCAGCAGCCTCTTCGGACAGGGGGGAATCGACTACACCTTC.

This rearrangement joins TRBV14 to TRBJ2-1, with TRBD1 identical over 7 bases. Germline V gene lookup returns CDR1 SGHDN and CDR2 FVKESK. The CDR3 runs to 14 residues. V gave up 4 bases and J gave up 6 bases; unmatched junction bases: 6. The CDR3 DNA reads TGTGCCAGCAGCCCGACGACAGGGACCAATGAGCAGTTCTTC. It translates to CASSPTTGTNEQFF.

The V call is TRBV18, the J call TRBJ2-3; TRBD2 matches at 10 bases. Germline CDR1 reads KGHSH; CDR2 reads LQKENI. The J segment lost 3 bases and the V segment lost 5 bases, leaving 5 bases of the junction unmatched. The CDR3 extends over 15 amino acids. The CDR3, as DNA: TGTGCCAGCTCAAAACTAGCGGGGCCAACAGATACGCAGTATTTT. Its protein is CASSKLAGPTDTQYF.

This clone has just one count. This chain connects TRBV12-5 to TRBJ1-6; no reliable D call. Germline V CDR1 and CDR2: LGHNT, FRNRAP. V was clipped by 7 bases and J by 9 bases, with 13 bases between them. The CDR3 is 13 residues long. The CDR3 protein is CASAQDFSSPLHF. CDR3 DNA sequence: TGTGCTAGTGCCCAGGATTTTTCTTCACCCCTCCACTTT. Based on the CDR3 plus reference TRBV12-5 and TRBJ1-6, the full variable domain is DARVTQTPRHKVTEMGQEVTMRCQPILGHNTVFWYRQTMMQGLELLAYFRNRAPLDDSGMPKDRFSAEMPDATLATLKIQPSEPRDSAVYFCASAQDFSSPLHFGNGTRLTVT.

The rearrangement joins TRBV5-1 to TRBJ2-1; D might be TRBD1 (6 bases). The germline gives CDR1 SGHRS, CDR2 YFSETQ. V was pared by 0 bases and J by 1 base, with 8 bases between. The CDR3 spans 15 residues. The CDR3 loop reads CASSLEQGSYNEQFF. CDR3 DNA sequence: TGCGCCAGCAGCTTGGAACAGGGATCCTACAATGAGCAGTTCTTC.

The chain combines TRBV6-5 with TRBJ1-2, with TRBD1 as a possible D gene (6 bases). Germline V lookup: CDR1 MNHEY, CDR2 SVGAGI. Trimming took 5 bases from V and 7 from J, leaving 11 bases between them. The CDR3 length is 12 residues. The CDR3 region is CASSKQGIGYTF. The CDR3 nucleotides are TGTGCCAGCAGTAAACAGGGAATTGGCTACACCTTC.

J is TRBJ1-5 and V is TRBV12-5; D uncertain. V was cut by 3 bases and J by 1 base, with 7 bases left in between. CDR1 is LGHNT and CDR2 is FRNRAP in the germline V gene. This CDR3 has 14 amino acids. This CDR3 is CASGFGLSNQPQHF. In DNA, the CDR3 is TGTGCTAGTGGTTTCGGACTGAGCAATCAGCCCCAGCATTTT.

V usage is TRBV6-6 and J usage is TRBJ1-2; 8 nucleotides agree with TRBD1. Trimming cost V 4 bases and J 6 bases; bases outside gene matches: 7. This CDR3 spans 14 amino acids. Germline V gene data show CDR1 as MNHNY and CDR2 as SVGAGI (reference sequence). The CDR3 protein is CASSSDRGWDGYTF. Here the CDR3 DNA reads TGTGCCAGCAGTTCCGACAGGGGATGGGATGGCTACACCTTC.

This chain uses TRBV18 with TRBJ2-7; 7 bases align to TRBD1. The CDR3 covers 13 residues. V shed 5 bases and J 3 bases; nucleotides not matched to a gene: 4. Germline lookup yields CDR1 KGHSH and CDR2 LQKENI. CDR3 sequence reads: CASSTDRDYEQYF. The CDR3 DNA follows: TGTGCCAGCTCAACCGACAGGGACTACGAGCAGTACTTC. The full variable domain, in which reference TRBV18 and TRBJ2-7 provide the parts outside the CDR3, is NAGVMQNPRHLVRRRGQEARLRCSPMKGHSHVYWYRQLPEEGLKFMVYLQKENIIDESGMPKERFSAEFPKEGPSILRIQQVVRGDSAAYFCASSTDRDYEQYFGPGTRLTVT.